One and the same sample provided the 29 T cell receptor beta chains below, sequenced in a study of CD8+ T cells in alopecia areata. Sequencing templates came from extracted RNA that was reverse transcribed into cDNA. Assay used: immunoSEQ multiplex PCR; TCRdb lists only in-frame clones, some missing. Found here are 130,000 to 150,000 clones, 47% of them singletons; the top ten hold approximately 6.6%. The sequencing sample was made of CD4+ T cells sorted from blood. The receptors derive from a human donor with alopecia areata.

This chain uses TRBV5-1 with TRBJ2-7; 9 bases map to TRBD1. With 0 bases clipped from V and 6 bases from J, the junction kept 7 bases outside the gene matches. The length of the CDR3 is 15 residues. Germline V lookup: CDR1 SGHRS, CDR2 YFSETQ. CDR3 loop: CASSLGGTGYPEQYF. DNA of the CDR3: TGCGCCAGCAGCTTGGGGGGGACAGGGTACCCCGAGCAGTACTTC. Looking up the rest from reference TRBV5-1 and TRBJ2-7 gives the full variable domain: KAGVTQTPRYLIKTRGQQVTLSCSPISGHRSVSWYQQTPGQGLQFLFEYFSETQRNKGNFPGRFSGRQFSNSRSEMNVSTLELGDSALYLCASSLGGTGYPEQYFGPGTRLTVT.

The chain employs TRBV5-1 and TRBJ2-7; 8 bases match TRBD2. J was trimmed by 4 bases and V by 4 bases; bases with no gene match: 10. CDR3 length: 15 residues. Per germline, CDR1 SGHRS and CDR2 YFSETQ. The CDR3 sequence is CASSRRSGSVYEQYF. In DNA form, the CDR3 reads TGCGCCAGCAGCCGTCGGAGCGGGAGTGTATACGAGCAGTACTTC.

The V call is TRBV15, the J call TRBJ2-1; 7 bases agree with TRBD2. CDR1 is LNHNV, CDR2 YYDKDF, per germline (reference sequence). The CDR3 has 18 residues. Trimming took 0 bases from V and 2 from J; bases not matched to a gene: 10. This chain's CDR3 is CATSRDQITGGTYNEQFF. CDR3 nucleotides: TGTGCCACCAGCAGAGATCAGATAACGGGAGGAACCTACAATGAGCAGTTCTTC. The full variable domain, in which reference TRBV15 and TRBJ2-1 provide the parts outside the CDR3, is DAMVIQNPRYQVTQFGKPVTLSCSQTLNHNVMYWYQQKSSQAPKLLFHYYDKDFNNEADTPDNFQSRRPNTSFCFLDIRSPGLGDTAMYLCATSRDQITGGTYNEQFFGPGTRLTVL.

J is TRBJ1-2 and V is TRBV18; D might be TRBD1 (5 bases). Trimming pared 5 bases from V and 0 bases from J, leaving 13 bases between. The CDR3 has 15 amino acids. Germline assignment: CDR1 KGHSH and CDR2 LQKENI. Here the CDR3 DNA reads TGTGCCAGCTCAACTAAGACAGCCTCTAACTATGGCTACACCTTC. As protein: CASSTKTASNYGYTF.

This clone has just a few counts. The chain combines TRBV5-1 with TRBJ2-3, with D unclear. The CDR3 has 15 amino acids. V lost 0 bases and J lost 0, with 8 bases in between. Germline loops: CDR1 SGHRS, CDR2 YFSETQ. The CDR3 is CASSLEQASTDTQYF. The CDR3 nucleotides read TGCGCCAGCAGCTTGGAGCAAGCTAGCACAGATACGCAGTATTTT.

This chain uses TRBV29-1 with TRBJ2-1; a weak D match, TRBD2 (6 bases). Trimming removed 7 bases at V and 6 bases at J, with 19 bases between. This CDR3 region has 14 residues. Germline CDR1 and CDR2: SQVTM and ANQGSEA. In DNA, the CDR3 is TGCAGCGCTCTGACATGGGGACTTTCCAATGAGCAGTTCTTC. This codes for CSALTWGLSNEQFF.

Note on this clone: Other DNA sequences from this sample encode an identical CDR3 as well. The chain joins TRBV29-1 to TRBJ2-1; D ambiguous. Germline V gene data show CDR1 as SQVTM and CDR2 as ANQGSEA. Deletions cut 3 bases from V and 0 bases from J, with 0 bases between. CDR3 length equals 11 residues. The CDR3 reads CSVDSYNEQFF. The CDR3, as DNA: TGCAGCGTTGACTCCTACAATGAGCAGTTCTTC.

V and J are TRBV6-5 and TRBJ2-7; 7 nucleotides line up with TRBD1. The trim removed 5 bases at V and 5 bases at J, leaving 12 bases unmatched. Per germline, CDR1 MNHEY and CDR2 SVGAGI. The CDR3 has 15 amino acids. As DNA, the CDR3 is TGTGCCAGCAGTCAGACAGGGTCAACGTCTGACGAGCAGTACTTC. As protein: CASSQTGSTSDEQYF.

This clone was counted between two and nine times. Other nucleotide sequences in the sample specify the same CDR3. The CDR3 loop reads CASSTQETQYF. The CDR3 nucleotides are TGCGCCAGCAGCACCCAAGAGACCCAGTACTTC. The chain links TRBV5-1 to TRBJ2-5; no definite D call. Germline V lookup: CDR1 SGHRS, CDR2 YFSETQ. The CDR3 is 11 amino acids. Trimming pared 4 bases from V and 1 base from J, leaving 2 bases between.

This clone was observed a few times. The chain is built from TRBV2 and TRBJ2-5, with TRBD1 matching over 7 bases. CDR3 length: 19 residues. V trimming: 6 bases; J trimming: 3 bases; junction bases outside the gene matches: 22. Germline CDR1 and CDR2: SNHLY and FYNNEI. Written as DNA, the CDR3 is TGTGCCAGCAGACCCGAAATCCCGGGACAGAAGATTTACAAAGAGACCCAGTACTTC. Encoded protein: CASRPEIPGQKIYKETQYF.

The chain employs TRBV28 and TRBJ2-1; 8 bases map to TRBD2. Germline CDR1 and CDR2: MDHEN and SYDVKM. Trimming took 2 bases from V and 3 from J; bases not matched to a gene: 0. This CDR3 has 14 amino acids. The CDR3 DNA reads TGTGCCAGCAGTTTAAGCGGGAGCTACAATGAGCAGTTCTTC. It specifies CASSLSGSYNEQFF.

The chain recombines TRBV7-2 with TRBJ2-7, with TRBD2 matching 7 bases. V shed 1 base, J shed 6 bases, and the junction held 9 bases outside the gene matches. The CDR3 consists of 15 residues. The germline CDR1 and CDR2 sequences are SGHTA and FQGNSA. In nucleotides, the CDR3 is TGTGCCAGCAGCTTAGTTTTTATGGGGGGGATCGAGCAGTACTTC. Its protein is CASSLVFMGGIEQYF.

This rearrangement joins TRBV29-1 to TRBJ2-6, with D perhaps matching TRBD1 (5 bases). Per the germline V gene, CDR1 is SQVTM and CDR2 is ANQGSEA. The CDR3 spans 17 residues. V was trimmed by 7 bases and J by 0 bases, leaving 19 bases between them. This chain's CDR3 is CSDDGYRKSSGANVLTF. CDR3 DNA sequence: TGCAGCGATGATGGATACAGGAAGAGCTCTGGGGCCAACGTCCTGACTTTC.

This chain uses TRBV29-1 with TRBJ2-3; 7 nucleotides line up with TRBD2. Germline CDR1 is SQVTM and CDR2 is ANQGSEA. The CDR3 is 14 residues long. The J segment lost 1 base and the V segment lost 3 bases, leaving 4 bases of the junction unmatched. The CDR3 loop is CSVDITSGTDTQYF. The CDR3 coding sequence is TGCAGCGTTGATATAACTAGCGGCACAGATACGCAGTATTTT.

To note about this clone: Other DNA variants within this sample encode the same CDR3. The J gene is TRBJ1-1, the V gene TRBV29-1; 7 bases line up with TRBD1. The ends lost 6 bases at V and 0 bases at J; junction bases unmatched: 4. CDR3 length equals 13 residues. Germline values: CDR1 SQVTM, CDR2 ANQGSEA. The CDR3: CSVRGTVNTEAFF. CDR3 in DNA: TGCAGCGTCCGAGGGACAGTGAACACTGAAGCTTTCTTT.

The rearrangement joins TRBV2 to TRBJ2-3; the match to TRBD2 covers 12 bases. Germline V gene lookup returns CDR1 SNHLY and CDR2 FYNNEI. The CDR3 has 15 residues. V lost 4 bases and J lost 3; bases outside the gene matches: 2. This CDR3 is CASSVLAGGTDTQYF. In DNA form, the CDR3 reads TGTGCCAGCAGTGTACTAGCGGGAGGAACAGATACGCAGTATTTT.

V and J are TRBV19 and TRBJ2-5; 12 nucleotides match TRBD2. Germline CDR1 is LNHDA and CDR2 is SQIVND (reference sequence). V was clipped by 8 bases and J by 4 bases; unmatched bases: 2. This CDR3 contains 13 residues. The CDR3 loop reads CASGLAGRETQYF. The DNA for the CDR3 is TGTGCCAGTGGACTAGCGGGACGAGAGACCCAGTACTTC.

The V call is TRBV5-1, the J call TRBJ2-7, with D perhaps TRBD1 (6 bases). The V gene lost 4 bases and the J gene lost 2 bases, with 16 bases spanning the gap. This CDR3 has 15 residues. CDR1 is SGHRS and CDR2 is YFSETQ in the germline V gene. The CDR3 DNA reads TGCGCCAGCAGCGGGCTAGGAGGACAGCCCTACGAGCAGTACTTC. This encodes CASSGLGGQPYEQYF.

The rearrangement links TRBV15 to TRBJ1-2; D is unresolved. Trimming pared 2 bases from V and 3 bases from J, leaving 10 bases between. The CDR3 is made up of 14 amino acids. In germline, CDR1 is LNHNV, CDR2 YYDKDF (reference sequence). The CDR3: CATSRTARDYGYTF. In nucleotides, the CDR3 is TGTGCCACCAGCAGAACTGCACGGGACTATGGCTACACCTTC. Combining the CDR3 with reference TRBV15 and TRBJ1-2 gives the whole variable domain DAMVIQNPRYQVTQFGKPVTLSCSQTLNHNVMYWYQQKSSQAPKLLFHYYDKDFNNEADTPDNFQSRRPNTSFCFLDIRSPGLGDTAMYLCATSRTARDYGYTFGSGTRLTVV.

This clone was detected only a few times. CDR3 in DNA: TGCAGCGTTAGGACAGGGGGCAGCTACAATGAGCAGTTCTTC. It specifies CSVRTGGSYNEQFF. The rearrangement links TRBV29-1 to TRBJ2-1; 11 bases agree with TRBD1. CDR1 SQVTM and CDR2 ANQGSEA come from the germline V gene. The CDR3 loop spans 14 amino acids. Unmatched junction bases numbered 3, after V lost 5 bases and J lost 3 bases.

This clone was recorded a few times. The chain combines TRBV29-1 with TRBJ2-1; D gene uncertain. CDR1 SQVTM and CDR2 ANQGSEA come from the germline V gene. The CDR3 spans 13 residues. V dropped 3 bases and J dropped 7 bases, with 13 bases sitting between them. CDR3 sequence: CSVERTENNEQFF. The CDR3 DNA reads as TGCAGCGTTGAGCGGACGGAAAATAATGAGCAGTTCTTC.

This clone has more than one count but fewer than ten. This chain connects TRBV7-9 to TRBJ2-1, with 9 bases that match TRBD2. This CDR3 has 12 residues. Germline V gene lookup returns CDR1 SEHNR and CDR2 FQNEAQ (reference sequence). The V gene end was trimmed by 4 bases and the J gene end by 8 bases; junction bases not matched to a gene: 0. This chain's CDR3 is CASSWTSDEQFF. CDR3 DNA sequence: TGTGCCAGCAGCTGGACTAGCGATGAGCAGTTCTTC.

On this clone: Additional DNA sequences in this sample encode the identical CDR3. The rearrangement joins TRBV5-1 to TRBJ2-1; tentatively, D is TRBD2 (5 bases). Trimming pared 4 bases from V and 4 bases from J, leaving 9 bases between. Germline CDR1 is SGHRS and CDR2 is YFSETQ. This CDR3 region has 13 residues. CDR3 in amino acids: CASSLDSYNEQFF. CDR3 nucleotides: TGCGCCAGCAGCCTGGACTCGTACAATGAGCAGTTCTTC.

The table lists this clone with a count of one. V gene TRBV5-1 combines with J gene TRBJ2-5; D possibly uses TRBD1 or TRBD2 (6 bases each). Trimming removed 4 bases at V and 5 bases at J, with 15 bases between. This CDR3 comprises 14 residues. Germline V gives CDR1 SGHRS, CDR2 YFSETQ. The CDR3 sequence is CASSPVGGGETQYF. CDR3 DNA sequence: TGCGCCAGCAGCCCCGTGGGGGGCGGTGAGACCCAGTACTTC.

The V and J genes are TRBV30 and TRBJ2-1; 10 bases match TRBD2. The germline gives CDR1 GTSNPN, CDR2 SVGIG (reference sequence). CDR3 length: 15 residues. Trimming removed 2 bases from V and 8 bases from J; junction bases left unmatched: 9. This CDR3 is CAWSPPGLANHEQFF. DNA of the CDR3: TGTGCCTGGAGTCCCCCGGGACTAGCGAACCATGAGCAGTTCTTC.

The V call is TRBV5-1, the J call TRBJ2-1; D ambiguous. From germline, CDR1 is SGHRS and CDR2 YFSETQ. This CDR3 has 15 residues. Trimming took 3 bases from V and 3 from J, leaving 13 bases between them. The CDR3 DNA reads TGCGCCAGCAGCTCTAGGGTAGTGGGCTACAATGAGCAGTTCTTC. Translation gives CASSSRVVGYNEQFF. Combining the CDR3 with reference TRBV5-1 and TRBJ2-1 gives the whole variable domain KAGVTQTPRYLIKTRGQQVTLSCSPISGHRSVSWYQQTPGQGLQFLFEYFSETQRNKGNFPGRFSGRQFSNSRSEMNVSTLELGDSALYLCASSSRVVGYNEQFFGPGTRLTVL.

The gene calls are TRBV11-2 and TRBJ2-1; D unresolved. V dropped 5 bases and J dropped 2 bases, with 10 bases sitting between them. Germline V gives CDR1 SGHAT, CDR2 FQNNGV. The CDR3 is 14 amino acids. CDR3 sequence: CASSASGPYNEQFF. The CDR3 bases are TGTGCCAGCAGCGCATCCGGGCCCTACAATGAGCAGTTCTTC.

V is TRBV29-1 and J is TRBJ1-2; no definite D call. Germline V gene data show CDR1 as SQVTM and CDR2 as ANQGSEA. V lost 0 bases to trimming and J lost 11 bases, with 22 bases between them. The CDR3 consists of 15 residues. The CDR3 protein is CSVEEDETTDSRYTF. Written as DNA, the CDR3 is TGCAGCGTTGAAGAAGATGAAACAACGGATTCGAGGTACACCTTC. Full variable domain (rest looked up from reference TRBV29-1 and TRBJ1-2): SAVISQKPSRDICQRGTSLTIQCQVDSQVTMMFWYRQQPGQSLTLIATANQGSEATYESGFVIDKFPISRPNLTFSTLTVSNMSPEDSSIYLCSVEEDETTDSRYTFGSGTRLTVV.

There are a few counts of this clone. The CDR3 DNA follows: TGTGCCAGCAGCTTGGTGGTAGCGGGAGGGACCTCCTACAATGAGCAGTTCTTC. Protein product: CASSLVVAGGTSYNEQFF. V and J are TRBV5-6 and TRBJ2-1, with TRBD2 identical over 11 bases. V lost 0 bases and J lost 0; bases outside the gene matches: 5. The CDR3 loop spans 18 amino acids. Looked up from germline, CDR1 is SGHDT and CDR2 is YYEEEE.